One and the same sample provided the 12 T cell receptor beta chains below, sequenced in a study of T cell therapy after organ transplantation. Time point defined: 20-29 weeks after completion of therapy. Some clones are missing from TCRdb's copy, which holds only in-frame ones; the method was immunoSEQ multiplex PCR. The table records over 20,000 clones, about four fifths of them present only once. Their specific antigens are unknown. The sample consisted of CD8+ T cells from blood, taken after autologous CMV-specific T cell therapy. All receptors derive from a human patient who had received a solid organ transplant and had CMV disease. Some T cells may be graft donor cells.

V gene TRBV7-3 combines with J gene TRBJ1-1; D ambiguous. The V end was cut by 4 bases, the J end by 0 bases, with 6 bases between. From germline, CDR1 is SGHTA and CDR2 FQGTGA. CDR3 length: 13 amino acids. CDR3 sequence reads: CASSSRVNTEAFF. CDR3 DNA: TGTGCCAGCAGCTCTCGGGTGAACACTGAAGCTTTCTTT.

This clone occurred many times. CDR3 bases: TGTGCCAGCAGCCAAGGCATCGAGGGGACTCACACCGGGGAGCTGTTTTTT. Its protein is CASSQGIEGTHTGELFF. This chain links TRBV4-2 with TRBJ2-2; TRBD2 might be the D (6 bases). This CDR3 contains 17 residues. Germline V gene lookup returns CDR1 LGHNA and CDR2 YNFKEQ. With 1 base removed from V and 3 bases from J, the gap between germline ends came to 15 bases.

The genes are TRBV6-6 and TRBJ1-1; TRBD1 might be the D (6 bases). Trimming removed 7 bases from V and 4 bases from J, with 13 bases in between. This CDR3 is 13 amino acids long. The germline V gene encodes CDR1 MNHNY and CDR2 SVGAGI (reference sequence). The CDR3 is CASIPRGGTEAFF. The CDR3 coding sequence is TGTGCCAGCATCCCCAGAGGGGGCACTGAAGCTTTCTTT.

A single count supports this clone. The rearrangement joins TRBV28 to TRBJ1-2, with 8 bases identical to TRBD1. The CDR3 consists of 17 residues. With V trimmed by 5 bases and J by 7 bases, 18 bases remained unmatched. Germline CDR1 and CDR2: MDHEN and SYDVKM. The CDR3 region has the DNA TGTGCCAGCAGTCTCAACTCCGACAGGGGCTGGCCTACTGGCTACACCTTC. Translation gives CASSLNSDRGWPTGYTF.

This chain links TRBV10-3 with TRBJ2-3, with TRBD2 matching 7 bases. CDR3 length equals 15 residues. The ends lost 1 base at V and 1 base at J; junction bases unmatched: 2. Germline V lookup: CDR1 ENHRY, CDR2 SYGVKD. DNA for the CDR3: TGTGCCATCAGTGAGTGGCTAGCGGGCACAGATACGCAGTATTTT. This translates into CAISEWLAGTDTQYF.

This sequence joins TRBV7-3 and TRBJ2-1, with a weak D call TRBD2 (6 bases). The CDR3 covers 17 residues. The germline V gene has CDR1 SGHTA and CDR2 FQGTGA. Trimming left V 5 bases short and J 7 bases short, with 24 bases between. The CDR3: CASSPHPSSARENEQFF. DNA of the CDR3: TGTGCCAGCAGCCCGCACCCTTCCTCGGCTCGGGAGAATGAGCAGTTCTTC.

The V call is TRBV7-2, the J call TRBJ2-3; 8 nucleotides agree with TRBD2. V shed 3 bases, J shed 5 bases, and the junction held 10 bases outside the gene matches. This CDR3 has 16 residues. Germline CDR1 SGHTA, CDR2 FQGNSA. In DNA, the CDR3 is TGTGCCAGCAGCTTGCCCAGCGGGGGCAGAGAAGATACGCAGTATTTT. Protein sequence: CASSLPSGGREDTQYF.

The chain employs TRBV5-1 and TRBJ2-2; D is unclear. CDR3 size: 15 residues. V was cut by 2 bases and J by 0 bases, with 8 bases left in between. The germline CDR1 and CDR2 sequences are SGHRS and YFSETQ. The CDR3: CASSFPGSNTGELFF. The CDR3, as DNA: TGCGCCAGCAGCTTTCCAGGTTCGAACACCGGGGAGCTGTTTTTT.

The rearrangement links TRBV2 to TRBJ1-3, with D perhaps matching TRBD1 (5 bases). Germline V CDR1 and CDR2: SNHLY, FYNNEI. The CDR3 contains 14 residues. V lost 6 bases and J lost 4, with 13 bases in between. CDR3 sequence: CASRYQGSGNTIYF. The DNA of the CDR3 is TGTGCCAGCAGGTATCAGGGATCCGGAAACACCATATATTTT.

V and J are TRBV6-5 and TRBJ2-5; D ambiguous. Per germline, CDR1 MNHEY and CDR2 SVGAGI. The CDR3 extends over 11 amino acids. Trimming removed 5 bases from V and 5 bases from J, with 6 bases in between. The CDR3 DNA follows: TGTGCCAGCAGTCTTTACGAGACCCAGTACTTC. Encoded protein: CASSLYETQYF.

The chain employs TRBV11-2 and TRBJ2-5; D ambiguous. The CDR3 is 13 amino acids. Germline CDR1 is SGHAT and CDR2 is FQNNGV. V was clipped by 3 bases and J by 4 bases, with 9 bases between them. Here the CDR3 reads CASSFEITETQYF. In DNA, the CDR3 is TGTGCCAGCAGCTTTGAGATAACAGAGACCCAGTACTTC.

The CDR3, as DNA: TGTGCCAGCAGGGGAGGGACCGAGCAGTTCTTC. Protein product: CASRGGTEQFF. The genes are TRBV27 and TRBJ2-1; TRBD2 aligns across 7 bases. This CDR3 region has 11 residues. CDR1 MNHEY and CDR2 SMNVEV come from the germline V gene (reference sequence). The V gene end was trimmed by 6 bases and the J gene end by 10 bases; junction bases not matched to a gene: 3.